Below, 19 T cell receptor beta chains from the same sample are listed, as sequenced in a study of blood T cell repertoires in COVID-19. Profiling relied on immunoSEQ multiplex PCR, and the TCRdb table lists in-frame clones only, not all of them. The table lists 130,000 or so clones, about nine tenths of them singletons. The sequenced material came from peripheral blood. The receptors come from a human donor with COVID-19, enrolled during active disease. The donor label of this sample is uncertain.

This chain links TRBV7-9 with TRBJ1-4, with TRBD1 matching 8 bases. V shed 1 base and J 8 bases; nucleotides not matched to a gene: 6. Germline V gives CDR1 SEHNR, CDR2 FQNEAQ (reference sequence). The CDR3 consists of 15 residues. The CDR3 protein is CASSLVVTGDEKLFF. In DNA, the CDR3 is TGTGCCAGCAGCTTAGTGGTGACAGGGGACGAAAAACTGTTTTTT. Full variable domain (outside the CDR3, taken from reference TRBV7-9 and TRBJ1-4): DTGVSQNPRHKITKRGQNVTFRCDPISEHNRLYWYRQTLGQGPEFLTYFQNEAQLEKSRLLSDRFSAERPKGSFSTLEIQRTEQGDSAMYLCASSLVVTGDEKLFFGSGTQLSVL.

The chain is built from TRBV7-3 and TRBJ2-3; D may be TRBD2 (5 bases). Germline V CDR1 and CDR2: SGHTA, FQGTGA. V was trimmed by 5 bases and J by 3 bases, leaving 18 bases between them. The CDR3 runs 16 residues. DNA of the CDR3: TGTGCCAGCAGCCCCGGCGTTGCGGGTACGACAGATACGCAGTATTTT. Amino acids: CASSPGVAGTTDTQYF.

CDR3 nucleotides: TGTGCCACCAGCAGGACAGGGGGCGCAGGAGATACGCAGTATTTT. Residues: CATSRTGGAGDTQYF. This chain joins TRBV15 and TRBJ2-3; 10 bases match TRBD1. The germline V gene has CDR1 LNHNV and CDR2 YYDKDF (reference sequence). V trimming: 3 bases; J trimming: 5 bases; junction bases outside the gene matches: 5. The CDR3 length is 15 residues.

The chain couples TRBV12-5 to TRBJ2-3; a weak D match, TRBD2 (5 bases). V lost 4 bases to trimming and J lost 2 bases, with 10 bases between them. Germline V gene lookup returns CDR1 LGHNT and CDR2 FRNRAP. The CDR3 length is 14 residues. DNA for the CDR3: TGTGCTAGTGGTTGGAGGCTCCTCACAGATACGCAGTATTTT. Translation gives CASGWRLLTDTQYF.

The CDR3 sequence is CASSPHRGDGYTF. In DNA, the CDR3 is TGTGCCAGCAGCCCACACAGGGGAGATGGCTACACCTTC. The chain joins TRBV6-5 to TRBJ1-2, with 7 bases lining up with TRBD1. CDR1 is MNHEY, CDR2 SVGAGI, per germline. This CDR3 spans 13 amino acids. V shed 6 bases, J shed 6 bases, and the junction held 7 bases outside the gene matches.

The V call is TRBV7-9, the J call TRBJ1-6; TRBD1 matches 9 bases. In germline, CDR1 is SEHNR, CDR2 FQNEAQ (reference sequence). The CDR3 is 18 amino acids. The trim removed 5 bases at V and 9 bases at J, leaving 17 bases unmatched. CDR3 loop: CASSPTWDRESRRSPLHF. CDR3 nucleotide sequence: TGTGCCAGCAGCCCCACGTGGGACAGGGAGTCCCGTCGTTCACCCCTCCACTTT.

The V call is TRBV5-1, the J call TRBJ2-4, with unresolved D. In germline, CDR1 is SGHRS, CDR2 YFSETQ. The V end lost 0 bases, the J end lost 5 bases, and 9 bases lay between the germline ends. CDR3 length equals 14 residues. This CDR3 is CASSLESQENIQYF. The DNA of the CDR3 is TGCGCCAGCAGCTTGGAGAGCCAAGAAAACATTCAGTACTTC.

The J gene is TRBJ1-1, the V gene TRBV4-1; TRBD1 is a possible D gene (6 bases). V was pared by 0 bases and J by 7 bases, with 12 bases between. Germline V gives CDR1 MGHRA, CDR2 YSYEKL. The CDR3 sequence is 14 residues long. CDR3: CASSQDGTGIEAFF. The CDR3, as DNA: TGCGCCAGCAGCCAAGATGGCACAGGGATTGAAGCTTTCTTT.

This chain joins TRBV11-2 and TRBJ2-2, with 9 bases aligning to TRBD2. The CDR3 sequence is 16 residues long. The junction had 13 bases not matched to a gene; V was cut back by 5 bases and J by 9 bases. In germline, CDR1 is SGHAT, CDR2 FQNNGV. For the CDR3, the DNA is TGTGCCAGCAGCCTCATCAGCGGGAGGATCGGCCGGGAGCTGTTTTTT. Translated: CASSLISGRIGRELFF.

V is TRBV6-5 and J is TRBJ1-6, with 7 bases identical to TRBD1. V shed 6 bases and J 9 bases; nucleotides not matched to a gene: 8. The germline gives CDR1 MNHEY, CDR2 SVGAGI. The CDR3 contains 14 residues. CDR3 coding DNA: TGTGCCAGCAGGATGGACAGGATAGGTTCACCCCTCCACTTT. This encodes CASRMDRIGSPLHF.

This chain uses TRBV6-1 with TRBJ1-1; 7 nucleotides line up with TRBD1. Losses at the gene ends were 6 bases for V and 6 bases for J; bases not matched to a gene: 13. CDR3 length equals 15 residues. Germline V lookup: CDR1 MNHNS, CDR2 SASEGT. The CDR3 region is CASRDQRRGPAEAFF. CDR3 DNA: TGTGCCAGCAGGGACCAAAGGAGGGGGCCAGCTGAAGCTTTCTTT.

CDR3 nucleotides: TGTGCCAGCAGCTTGGGCCCAGAAGCTTTCTTT. It codes for CASSLGPEAFF. The chain has TRBV11-2 and TRBJ1-1; no firm D call. V shed 3 bases and J shed 8 bases, with 7 bases lying between them. There are 11 residues in the CDR3. CDR1 SGHAT and CDR2 FQNNGV come from the germline V gene.

J is TRBJ1-4 and V is TRBV30, with D uncertain. This CDR3 has 13 amino acids. V was shortened by 1 base and J by 8 bases, with 11 bases between the two germline ends. The germline CDR1 and CDR2 sequences are GTSNPN and SVGIG (reference sequence). The CDR3 nucleotides are TGTGCCTGGAGTGACGGGTCCGGGGAAAAACTGTTTTTT. This sequence encodes CAWSDGSGEKLFF.

This chain links TRBV5-1 with TRBJ2-5; 8 bases line up with TRBD1. The trim removed 4 bases at V and 5 bases at J, leaving 7 bases unmatched. The CDR3 totals 14 residues. CDR1 SGHRS and CDR2 YFSETQ come from the germline V gene. The DNA of the CDR3 is TGCGCCAGCAGCCTCCAGGGGGCGGGTGAGACCCAGTACTTC. It translates to CASSLQGAGETQYF.

This clone was detected only once. The chain uses TRBV11-2 and TRBJ2-3, with D unresolved. V lost 5 bases, J lost 2 bases, and 5 bases lay in between. This CDR3 is built from 12 residues. Germline CDR1 reads SGHAT; CDR2 reads FQNNGV. Here the CDR3 reads CASSHSTDTQYF. The DNA of the CDR3 is TGTGCCAGCAGCCACTCCACAGATACGCAGTATTTT.

V gene TRBV6-1 combines with J gene TRBJ1-4; 7 nucleotides align to TRBD1. The CDR3 sequence is 15 residues long. V gave up 3 bases and J gave up 5 bases; unmatched junction bases: 6. Germline CDR1 and CDR2: MNHNS and SASEGT. DNA of the CDR3: TGTGCCAGCAGTGACGGGACAGTGTTCAATGAAAAACTGTTTTTT. As protein: CASSDGTVFNEKLFF.

The rearrangement uses TRBV15 and TRBJ1-2; 7 bases fit TRBD1. With V trimmed by 4 bases and J by 8 bases, 4 bases remained unmatched. Germline CDR1 and CDR2: LNHNV and YYDKDF (reference sequence). This CDR3 has 12 residues. CDR3 nucleotides: TGTGCCACCAGCATTCAGGGGGAAGGCTACACCTTC. It specifies CATSIQGEGYTF.

The chain combines TRBV24-1 with TRBJ1-3; 10 bases line up with TRBD1. The V and J ends lost 4 bases and 4 bases, in that order; junction bases with no gene match: 6. From germline, CDR1 is KGHDR and CDR2 SFDVKD. This CDR3 is built from 16 residues. CDR3 in amino acids: CATSDRDRGRGNTIYF. The CDR3 bases are TGTGCCACCAGTGACCGAGACAGGGGGCGCGGAAACACCATATATTTT.

This sequence joins TRBV30 and TRBJ1-6; D is possibly TRBD1 (6 bases). The CDR3 runs 15 residues. The germline gives CDR1 GTSNPN, CDR2 SVGIG (reference sequence). Trimming left V 5 bases short and J 0 bases short, with 11 bases between. CDR3 amino acids: CAWRQDISYNSPLHF. CDR3 DNA: TGTGCCTGGCGACAGGACATCTCCTATAATTCACCCCTCCACTTT.